Below are 32 T cell receptor beta chains sequenced from a single sample in a study of graft-versus-host responses after intestinal transplantation. No cognate antigen is known for these TCRs. Sequencing used immunoSEQ multiplex PCR; TCRdb keeps in-frame clones, though not all of them. The table lists 89,000 or so clones, approximately 78% of them singletons. Sequencing used unstimulated CD4+ T cells sorted from spleen or lymph node cells, obtained before intestinal transplant. The receptors shown here come from a human donor who received an intestinal transplant.

Only a few counts were recorded for this clone. The chain couples TRBV27 to TRBJ2-7; D not certain. Germline loops: CDR1 MNHEY, CDR2 SMNVEV (reference sequence). The V gene lost 3 bases and the J gene lost 1 base, with 7 bases spanning the gap. The CDR3 covers 13 residues. CDR3 in DNA: TGTGCCAGCAGTTTTTCCCCGTCCTACGAGCAGTACTTC. Its translation: CASSFSPSYEQYF.

The rearrangement links TRBV30 to TRBJ1-3, with D tentatively TRBD1 (6 bases). Germline V gene data show CDR1 as GTSNPN and CDR2 as SVGIG (reference sequence). This CDR3 has 16 residues. Trimming cost V 2 bases and J 0 bases, with 14 bases left between them. CDR3 sequence reads: CAWSFQGLHSGNTIYF. The CDR3 DNA is TGTGCCTGGAGTTTTCAGGGGCTACACTCTGGAAACACCATATATTTT.

The chain couples TRBV6-6 to TRBJ2-3; D unclear. The CDR3 is 11 amino acids. V lost 6 bases and J lost 2, with 3 bases in between. Germline CDR1 and CDR2: MNHNY and SVGAGI (reference sequence). CDR3 nucleotide sequence: TGTGCCAGCAGATACACAGATACGCAGTATTTT. This translates into CASRYTDTQYF.

The table lists this clone with a count of one. V usage is TRBV28 and J usage is TRBJ2-2, with a tentative D call TRBD1 (6 bases). The germline CDR1 and CDR2 sequences are MDHEN and SYDVKM. Trimming pared 6 bases from V and 4 bases from J, leaving 18 bases between. This CDR3 is built from 16 residues. The CDR3 nucleotides read TGTGCCAGCAGCCACCGAAGGCGAGGGGGCACCGGGGAGCTGTTTTTT. It encodes CASSHRRRGGTGELFF.

The sample holds a few counts of this clone. The chain employs TRBV2 and TRBJ1-2; perhaps TRBD1 as D (5 bases). CDR3 size: 12 residues. The V end lost 7 bases, the J end lost 4 bases, and 10 bases lay between the germline ends. Germline V gene data show CDR1 as SNHLY and CDR2 as FYNNEI. The CDR3 DNA sequence: TGTGCCAGCACTCGACAGAGCTATGGCTACACCTTC. Translated, it gives CASTRQSYGYTF. Looking up the rest from reference TRBV2 and TRBJ1-2 gives the full variable domain: EPEVTQTPSHQVTQMGQEVILRCVPISNHLYFYWYRQILGQKVEFLVSFYNNEISEKSEIFDDQFSVERPDGSNFTLKIRSTKLEDSAMYFCASTRQSYGYTFGSGTRLTVV.

The count of this clone is one. V usage is TRBV2 and J usage is TRBJ1-4; 11 nucleotides match TRBD1. V shed 8 bases, J shed 8 bases, and the junction held 10 bases outside the gene matches. This CDR3 is built from 15 residues. The germline gives CDR1 SNHLY, CDR2 FYNNEI. The CDR3 nucleotides read TGTGCCAGCCGTAGATTCGGACAGGGGGCAGAAAAACTGTTTTTT. It yields the protein CASRRFGQGAEKLFF.

The J gene is TRBJ2-7, the V gene TRBV6-5, with 8 positions matching TRBD1. V was pared by 6 bases and J by 5 bases, with 12 bases of the junction left unmatched. Germline values: CDR1 MNHEY, CDR2 SVGAGI. The CDR3 totals 15 residues. The CDR3 bases are TGTGCCAGCAGGGGAGTGGGGACAGGTAGAAACGAGCAGTACTTC. Translation gives CASRGVGTGRNEQYF.

The chain employs TRBV28 and TRBJ1-4; no firm D call. The germline gives CDR1 MDHEN, CDR2 SYDVKM. The CDR3 is made up of 14 amino acids. Trimming shortened V by 3 bases and J by 0 bases, and 5 bases separated the two germline ends. CDR3 amino acids: CASSFVATNEKLFF. For the CDR3, the DNA is TGTGCCAGCAGTTTCGTTGCAACTAATGAAAAACTGTTTTTT.

V is TRBV28 and J is TRBJ2-1, with D perhaps TRBD2 (5 bases). CDR3 length equals 12 residues. V was pared by 5 bases and J by 8 bases, with 10 bases between. CDR1 and CDR2 from the germline V gene are MDHEN and SYDVKM. For the CDR3, the DNA is TGTGCCAGCAGTCCCGCGGGTCATGAGCAGTTCTTC. It translates to CASSPAGHEQFF.

With respect to this clone: Compared with germline, one end of the junction differs, possibly owing to a read error. The chain employs TRBV30 and TRBJ2-7; 9 nucleotides align to TRBD1. CDR3 length: 11 amino acids. Looked up from germline, CDR1 is GTSNPN and CDR2 is SVGIG (reference sequence). The CDR3 spells CAWSPGTGFHF. The CDR3 nucleotides are TGTGCCTGGAGCCCCGGGACAGGGTTTCACTTC.

This chain links TRBV10-3 with TRBJ2-6, with TRBD2 matching over 9 bases. Germline V gene sequence: CDR1 ENHRY, CDR2 SYGVKD. This CDR3 spans 16 amino acids. The V segment lost 7 bases and the J segment 0 bases; nucleotides outside the gene matches: 4. The CDR3 loop reads CAIMGAGGSGANVLTF. The CDR3 DNA follows: TGTGCCATCATGGGAGCGGGAGGCTCTGGGGCCAACGTCCTGACTTTC.

This clone was seen only a few times. The rearrangement links TRBV2 to TRBJ2-7, with 8 nucleotides matching TRBD1. The CDR3 length is 15 residues. The germline V gene encodes CDR1 SNHLY and CDR2 FYNNEI. With 4 bases clipped from V and 6 bases from J, the junction kept 11 bases outside the gene matches. CDR3 nucleotides: TGTGCCAGCAGTGCTGGACAGGGCCCTAAGGTCGAGCAGTACTTC. Translating gives CASSAGQGPKVEQYF.

This clone is a singleton in its sample. V is TRBV9 and J is TRBJ2-2; TRBD2 aligns across 10 bases. The CDR3 contains 17 residues. Unmatched junction bases numbered 9, after V lost 2 bases and J lost 5 bases. Germline values: CDR1 SGDLS, CDR2 YYNGEE. In DNA form, the CDR3 reads TGTGCCAGCAGCGTGACCGCGGGACTAGCGTTGACCGGGGAGCTGTTTTTT. This codes for CASSVTAGLALTGELFF.

The chain joins TRBV28 to TRBJ1-5, with D perhaps TRBD1 (6 bases). Germline assignment: CDR1 MDHEN and CDR2 SYDVKM. V was shortened by 8 bases and J by 6 bases, with 23 bases between the two germline ends. The CDR3 runs to 16 residues. This chain's CDR3 is CASRGANGGRFQPQHF. CDR3 DNA: TGTGCCAGCCGGGGCGCCAACGGGGGGCGTTTTCAGCCCCAGCATTTT.

This chain links TRBV4-1 with TRBJ1-4; 9 bases agree with TRBD1. This CDR3 comprises 16 residues. V trimming: 2 bases; J trimming: 8 bases; junction bases outside the gene matches: 9. CDR1 is MGHRA and CDR2 is YSYEKL in the germline V gene. CDR3 bases: TGCGCCAGCAGCCAAAGCTTCGGGACAGGGAGGGAAAAACTGTTTTTT. It encodes CASSQSFGTGREKLFF.

This clone was seen once. The chain uses TRBV28 and TRBJ2-7; 10 bases are shared with TRBD1. The CDR3 has 15 residues. Germline V lookup: CDR1 MDHEN, CDR2 SYDVKM. V lost 1 base to trimming and J lost 4 bases; unmatched junction nucleotides: 4. CDR3 sequence (DNA): TGTGCCAGCAGTTTATATTCGGGACAGGGGTACGAGCAGTACTTC. Translation gives CASSLYSGQGYEQYF.

V is TRBV7-3 and J is TRBJ2-3; D ambiguous. Germline V gives CDR1 SGHTA, CDR2 FQGTGA. The CDR3 loop spans 15 amino acids. With 2 bases removed from V and 0 bases from J, the gap between germline ends came to 9 bases. The CDR3 protein is CASSLRGGSTDTQYF. The CDR3 DNA is TGTGCCAGCAGCTTACGCGGCGGAAGCACAGATACGCAGTATTTT.

This sequence joins TRBV6-6 and TRBJ1-1; D is possibly TRBD1 (6 bases). Trimming cost V 4 bases and J 4 bases, with 16 bases left between them. This CDR3 region has 15 residues. Germline V CDR1 and CDR2: MNHNY, SVGAGI (reference sequence). The CDR3 DNA follows: TGTGCCAGCAGTTCCAGTCACCTGGGGGCCACTGAAGCTTTCTTT. This encodes CASSSSHLGATEAFF.

This clone occurred once. The chain has TRBV14 and TRBJ2-3; the match to TRBD2 covers 7 bases. Germline-derived CDR1 and CDR2 are SGHDN and FVKESK. V gave up 8 bases and J gave up 3 bases; unmatched junction bases: 8. This CDR3 has 14 residues. CDR3 sequence (DNA): TGTGCCAGCCCCGGGGGGAGGGCAACAGATACGCAGTATTTT. It is translated as CASPGGRATDTQYF.

The chain uses TRBV6-6 and TRBJ2-7; possible D gene TRBD2, 5 bases. V was clipped by 2 bases and J by 4 bases, with 9 bases between them. Per the germline V gene, CDR1 is MNHNY and CDR2 is SVGAGI (reference sequence). The CDR3 consists of 13 residues. As DNA, the CDR3 is TGTGCCAGCAGTTACGGGCTAGCATACGAGCAGTACTTC. Translation: CASSYGLAYEQYF.

V usage is TRBV18 and J usage is TRBJ2-5; D call uncertain. Looked up from germline, CDR1 is KGHSH and CDR2 is LQKENI. The CDR3 spans 12 residues. The V gene lost 2 bases and the J gene lost 2 bases, with 3 bases spanning the gap. The CDR3 DNA reads TGTGCCAGCTCACCATTACAAGAGACCCAGTACTTC. Encoded protein: CASSPLQETQYF.

V is TRBV11-2 and J is TRBJ1-2; D ambiguous. CDR3 size: 13 residues. In germline, CDR1 is SGHAT, CDR2 FQNNGV. V lost 5 bases and J lost 0, with 7 bases in between. The CDR3 loop reads CASSVSSNYGYTF. DNA for the CDR3: TGTGCCAGCAGCGTGAGTTCTAACTATGGCTACACCTTC.

This clone was found once. The same CDR3 can be traced to other DNA sequences in this sample. The chain links TRBV15 to TRBJ2-5; a possible D gene is TRBD2 (5 bases). The germline V gene has CDR1 LNHNV and CDR2 YYDKDF (reference sequence). Trimming removed 3 bases from V and 7 bases from J, with 12 bases in between. The CDR3 is 13 amino acids. The CDR3 protein is CATSRAGRGTQYF. The CDR3 DNA reads as TGTGCCACCAGCAGGGCGGGCCGCGGGACCCAGTACTTC.

CDR3 residues: CAISRDDTKSPLHF. CDR3 in DNA: TGTGCCATCAGTCGGGATGACACCAAATCACCCCTCCACTTT. This chain uses TRBV10-3 with TRBJ1-6; D unclear. The CDR3 length is 14 residues. Per germline, CDR1 ENHRY and CDR2 SYGVKD. The ends were cut back, 5 bases at V and 10 bases at J, with 15 bases in the middle.

The chain links TRBV6-1 to TRBJ1-4; weak D call: TRBD1 (6 bases). Germline CDR1 is MNHNS and CDR2 is SASEGT. The length of the CDR3 is 14 residues. Trimming stripped 8 bases from V and 4 bases from J, with 14 bases between. The CDR3 nucleotides read TGTGCCAGCGTGATGGACAGACTTAATGAAAAACTGTTTTTT. Translated, it gives CASVMDRLNEKLFF.

A few counts support this clone. V is TRBV18 and J is TRBJ2-5; the D gene is possibly TRBD2 (6 bases). V lost 4 bases, J lost 2 bases, and 11 bases lay in between. The CDR3 runs to 14 residues. The germline CDR1 and CDR2 sequences are KGHSH and LQKENI. The CDR3 DNA follows: TGTGCCAGCTCACACGAGAGCGGGCAAGAGACCCAGTACTTC. Encoded protein: CASSHESGQETQYF.

Here the CDR3 reads CASSLDRNEQYF. CDR3 bases: TGTGCCAGCAGCCTGGACAGGAACGAGCAGTACTTC. The rearrangement uses TRBV28 and TRBJ2-7, with TRBD1 matching over 7 bases. With 6 bases clipped from V and 5 bases from J, the junction kept 4 bases outside the gene matches. The CDR3 is made up of 12 amino acids. Germline V gene sequence: CDR1 MDHEN, CDR2 SYDVKM.

The chain carries TRBV18 and TRBJ1-1; D ambiguous. This CDR3 spans 16 amino acids. Germline V lookup: CDR1 KGHSH, CDR2 LQKENI. Deletions cut 6 bases from V and 2 bases from J, with 19 bases between. The CDR3 loop reads CASSPGIGSFNTEAFF. CDR3 DNA: TGTGCCAGCTCCCCGGGAATAGGTTCTTTCAACACTGAAGCTTTCTTT. Supplemented by reference TRBV18 and TRBJ1-1, the full variable domain reads NAGVMQNPRHLVRRRGQEARLRCSPMKGHSHVYWYRQLPEEGLKFMVYLQKENIIDESGMPKERFSAEFPKEGPSILRIQQVVRGDSAAYFCASSPGIGSFNTEAFFGQGTRLTVV.

The gene calls are TRBV4-2 and TRBJ2-3; 9 bases line up with TRBD2. The CDR3 contains 16 residues. CDR1 LGHNA and CDR2 YNFKEQ come from the germline V gene. Trimming cost V 4 bases and J 4 bases; bases outside gene matches: 9. CDR3 in amino acids: CASSPLGIAGADTQYF. Here the CDR3 DNA reads TGTGCCAGCAGCCCCCTGGGGATAGCGGGAGCAGATACGCAGTATTTT.

As for this clone: In the same sample, other DNA sequences code for this CDR3. The J gene is TRBJ2-5, the V gene TRBV2, with unresolved D. Germline CDR1 and CDR2: SNHLY and FYNNEI. V was shortened by 4 bases and J by 5 bases, with 8 bases between the two germline ends. The CDR3 has 12 amino acids. This chain's CDR3 is CASSVVEETQYF. The CDR3 DNA sequence: TGTGCCAGCAGTGTGGTCGAGGAGACCCAGTACTTC.

The sample holds a few counts of this clone. Other DNA sequences in this sample translate to the same CDR3. The chain employs TRBV7-9 and TRBJ2-1, with TRBD2 matching 9 bases. CDR3 length equals 16 residues. Germline trimming cut 2 bases from V and 3 bases from J; bases unmatched to any gene: 5. Germline assignment: CDR1 SEHNR and CDR2 FQNEAQ (reference sequence). The chain's CDR3 is CASSLSLAGSYNEQFF. CDR3 DNA sequence: TGTGCCAGCAGCTTATCGCTAGCGGGGAGCTACAATGAGCAGTTCTTC.

The chain joins TRBV5-4 to TRBJ2-3, with D perhaps matching TRBD1 (5 bases). Trimming pared 4 bases from V and 2 bases from J, leaving 14 bases between. The CDR3 length is 15 residues. Germline lookup yields CDR1 SGHNT and CDR2 YYREEE (reference sequence). CDR3 sequence (DNA): TGTGCCAGCAGCCCCCGTTTTGGGGCCACAGATACGCAGTATTTT. The encoded protein is CASSPRFGATDTQYF.